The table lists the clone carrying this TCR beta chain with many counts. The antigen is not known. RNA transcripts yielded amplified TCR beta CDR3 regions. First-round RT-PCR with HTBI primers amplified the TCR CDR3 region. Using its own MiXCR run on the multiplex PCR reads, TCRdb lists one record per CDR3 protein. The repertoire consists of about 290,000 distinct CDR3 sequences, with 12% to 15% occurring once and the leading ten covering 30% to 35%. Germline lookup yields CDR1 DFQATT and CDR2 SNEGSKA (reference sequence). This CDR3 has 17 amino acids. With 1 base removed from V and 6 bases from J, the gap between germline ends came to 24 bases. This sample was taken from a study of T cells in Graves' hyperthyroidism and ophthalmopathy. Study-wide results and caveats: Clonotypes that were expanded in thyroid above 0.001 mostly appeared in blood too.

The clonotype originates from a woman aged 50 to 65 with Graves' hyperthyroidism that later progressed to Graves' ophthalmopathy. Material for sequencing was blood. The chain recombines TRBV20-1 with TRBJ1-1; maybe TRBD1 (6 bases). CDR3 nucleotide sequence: TGCAGTGCTAGAGGTAGCAGAATGTACAGGGCTAAATCTGAAGCTTTCTTT. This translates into CSARGSRMYRAKSEAFF.